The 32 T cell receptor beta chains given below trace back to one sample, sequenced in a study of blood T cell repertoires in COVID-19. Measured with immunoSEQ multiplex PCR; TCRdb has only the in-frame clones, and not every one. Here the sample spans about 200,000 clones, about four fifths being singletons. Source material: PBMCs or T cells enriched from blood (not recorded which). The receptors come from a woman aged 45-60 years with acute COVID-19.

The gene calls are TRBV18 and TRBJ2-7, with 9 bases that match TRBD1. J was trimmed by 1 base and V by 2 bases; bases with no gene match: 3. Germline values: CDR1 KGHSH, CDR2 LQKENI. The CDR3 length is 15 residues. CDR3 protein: CASSPSGQGSYEQYF. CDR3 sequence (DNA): TGTGCCAGCTCACCATCGGGACAGGGATCCTACGAGCAGTACTTC.

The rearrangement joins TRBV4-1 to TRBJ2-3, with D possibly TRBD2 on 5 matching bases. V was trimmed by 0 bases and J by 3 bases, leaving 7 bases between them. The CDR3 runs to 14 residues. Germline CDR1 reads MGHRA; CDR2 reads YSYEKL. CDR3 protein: CASSQERRTDTQYF. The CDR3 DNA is TGCGCCAGCAGCCAAGAAAGGAGGACAGATACGCAGTATTTT.

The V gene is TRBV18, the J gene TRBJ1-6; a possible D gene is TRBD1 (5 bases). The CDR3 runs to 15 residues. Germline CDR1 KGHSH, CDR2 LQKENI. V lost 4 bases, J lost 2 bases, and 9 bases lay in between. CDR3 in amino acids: CASSLETAYNSPLHF. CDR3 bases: TGTGCCAGCTCACTAGAGACAGCCTATAATTCACCCCTCCACTTT.

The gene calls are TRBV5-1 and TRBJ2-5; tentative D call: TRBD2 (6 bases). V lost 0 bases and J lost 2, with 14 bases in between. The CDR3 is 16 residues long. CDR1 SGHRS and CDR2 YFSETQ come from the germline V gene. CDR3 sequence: CASSLAGGAWQETQYF. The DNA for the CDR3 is TGCGCCAGCAGCTTGGCCGGAGGGGCCTGGCAAGAGACCCAGTACTTC.

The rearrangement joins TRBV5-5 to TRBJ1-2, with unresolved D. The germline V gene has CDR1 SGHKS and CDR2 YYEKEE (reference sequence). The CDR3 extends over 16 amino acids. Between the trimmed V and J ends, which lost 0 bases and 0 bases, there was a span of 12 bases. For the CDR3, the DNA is TGTGCCAGCAGCTTGGGGCCTGACATATCTAACTATGGCTACACCTTC. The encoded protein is CASSLGPDISNYGYTF. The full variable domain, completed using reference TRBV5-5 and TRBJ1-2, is DAGVTQSPTHLIKTRGQQVTLRCSPISGHKSVSWYQQVLGQGPQFIFQYYEKEERGRGNFPDRFSARQFPNYSSELNVNALLLGDSALYLCASSLGPDISNYGYTFGSGTRLTVV.

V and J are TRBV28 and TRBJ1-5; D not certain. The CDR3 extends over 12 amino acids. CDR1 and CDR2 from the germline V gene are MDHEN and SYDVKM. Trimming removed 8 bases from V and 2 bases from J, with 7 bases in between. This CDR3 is CASQVRNQPQHF. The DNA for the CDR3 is TGTGCCAGCCAGGTCCGCAATCAGCCCCAGCATTTT.

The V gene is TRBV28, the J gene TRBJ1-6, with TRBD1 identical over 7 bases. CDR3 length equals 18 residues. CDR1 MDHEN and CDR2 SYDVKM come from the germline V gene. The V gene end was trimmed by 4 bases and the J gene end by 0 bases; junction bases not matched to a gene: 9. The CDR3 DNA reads TGTGCCAGCAGTTCCGCCGCCAGGGGGAGCTCCTATAATTCACCCCTCCACTTT. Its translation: CASSSAARGSSYNSPLHF.

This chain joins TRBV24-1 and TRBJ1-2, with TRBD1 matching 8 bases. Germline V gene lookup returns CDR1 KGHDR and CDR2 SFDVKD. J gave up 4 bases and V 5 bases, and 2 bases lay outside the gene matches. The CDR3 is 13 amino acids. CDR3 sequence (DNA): TGTGCCACCAGTGCAGGGGGCGGCTATGGCTACACCTTC. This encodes CATSAGGGYGYTF.

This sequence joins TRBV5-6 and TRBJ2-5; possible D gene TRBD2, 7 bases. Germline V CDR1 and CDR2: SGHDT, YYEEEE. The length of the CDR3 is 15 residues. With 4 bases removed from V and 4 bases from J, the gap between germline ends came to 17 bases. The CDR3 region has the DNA TGTGCCAGCAGCCCTGCGGGGGCAAGGCGAGAGACCCAGTACTTC. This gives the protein CASSPAGARRETQYF.

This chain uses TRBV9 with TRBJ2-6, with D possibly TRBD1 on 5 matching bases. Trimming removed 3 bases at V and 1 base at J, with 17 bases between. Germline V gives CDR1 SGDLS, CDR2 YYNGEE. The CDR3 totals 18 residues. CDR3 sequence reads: CASSAHGAGSSGANVLTF. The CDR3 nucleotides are TGTGCCAGCAGCGCCCATGGCGCAGGGTCTTCTGGGGCCAACGTCCTGACTTTC.

CDR3 in DNA: TGTGCCACCAGCAGGTTGGGGGGGGACAGGGAGACTGAAGCTTTCTTT. It codes for CATSRLGGDRETEAFF. V usage is TRBV15 and J usage is TRBJ1-1, with 9 bases that match TRBD1. CDR1 is LNHNV and CDR2 is YYDKDF in the germline V gene (reference sequence). The CDR3 has 16 residues. Trimming took 3 bases from V and 5 from J; bases not matched to a gene: 10.

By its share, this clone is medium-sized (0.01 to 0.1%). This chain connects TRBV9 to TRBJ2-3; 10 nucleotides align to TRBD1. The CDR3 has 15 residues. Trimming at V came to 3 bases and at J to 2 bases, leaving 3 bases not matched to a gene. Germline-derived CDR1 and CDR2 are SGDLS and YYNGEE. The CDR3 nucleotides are TGTGCCAGCAGCGGAGGGACAGGGGACACAGATACGCAGTATTTT. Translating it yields CASSGGTGDTDTQYF. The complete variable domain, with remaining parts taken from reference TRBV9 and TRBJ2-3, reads DSGVTQTPKHLITATGQRVTLRCSPRSGDLSVYWYQQSLDQGLQFLIQYYNGEERAKGNILERFSAQQFPDLHSELNLSSLELGDSALYFCASSGGTGDTDTQYFGPGTRLTVL.

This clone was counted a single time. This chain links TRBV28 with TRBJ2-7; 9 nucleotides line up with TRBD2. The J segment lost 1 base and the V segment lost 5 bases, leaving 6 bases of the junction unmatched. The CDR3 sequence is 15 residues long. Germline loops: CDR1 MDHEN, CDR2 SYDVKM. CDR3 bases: TGTGCCAGCAGTCCGACTAGCGGAGGTTCCTACGAGCAGTACTTC. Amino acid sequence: CASSPTSGGSYEQYF.

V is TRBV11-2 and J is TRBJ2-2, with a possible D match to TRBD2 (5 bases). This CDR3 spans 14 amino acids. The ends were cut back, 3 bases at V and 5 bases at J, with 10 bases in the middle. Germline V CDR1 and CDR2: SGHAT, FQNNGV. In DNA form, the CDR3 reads TGTGCCAGCAGCTTCATAAGGGAGACCGGGGAGCTGTTTTTT. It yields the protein CASSFIRETGELFF.

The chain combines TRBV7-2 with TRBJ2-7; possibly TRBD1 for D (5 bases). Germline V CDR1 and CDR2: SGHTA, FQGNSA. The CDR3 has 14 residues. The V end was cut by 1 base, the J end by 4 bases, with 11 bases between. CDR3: CASSLVEGVYEQYF. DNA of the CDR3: TGTGCCAGCAGCTTAGTCGAAGGGGTATACGAGCAGTACTTC.

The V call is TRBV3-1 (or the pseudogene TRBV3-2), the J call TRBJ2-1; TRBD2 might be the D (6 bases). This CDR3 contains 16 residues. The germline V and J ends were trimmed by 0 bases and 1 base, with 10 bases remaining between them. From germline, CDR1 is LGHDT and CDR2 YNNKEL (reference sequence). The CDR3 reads CASSQDLGGSYNEQFF. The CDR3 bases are TGTGCCAGCAGCCAAGATCTCGGGGGATCCTACAATGAGCAGTTCTTC.

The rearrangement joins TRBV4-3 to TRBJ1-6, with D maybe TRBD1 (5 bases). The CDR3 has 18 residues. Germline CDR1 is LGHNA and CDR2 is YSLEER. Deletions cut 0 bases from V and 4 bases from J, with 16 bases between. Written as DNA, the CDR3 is TGCGCCAGCAGCCAAGATCGGGGGGACCGAACTTATAATTCACCCCTCCACTTT. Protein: CASSQDRGDRTYNSPLHF.

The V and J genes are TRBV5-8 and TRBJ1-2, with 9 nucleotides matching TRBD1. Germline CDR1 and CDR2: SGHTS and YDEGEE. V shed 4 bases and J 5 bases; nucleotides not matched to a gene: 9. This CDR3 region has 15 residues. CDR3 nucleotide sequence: TGTGCCAGCAGCCGAGGAGGGACAGGGAATTATGGCTACACCTTC. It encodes CASSRGGTGNYGYTF.

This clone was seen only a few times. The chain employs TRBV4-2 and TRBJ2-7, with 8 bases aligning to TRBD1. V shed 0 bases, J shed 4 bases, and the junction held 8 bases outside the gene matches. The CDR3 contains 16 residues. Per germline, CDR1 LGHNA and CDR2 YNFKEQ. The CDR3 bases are TGTGCCAGCAGCCAAGATAGGCAGGGGGCGAGGTACGAGCAGTACTTC. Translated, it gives CASSQDRQGARYEQYF.

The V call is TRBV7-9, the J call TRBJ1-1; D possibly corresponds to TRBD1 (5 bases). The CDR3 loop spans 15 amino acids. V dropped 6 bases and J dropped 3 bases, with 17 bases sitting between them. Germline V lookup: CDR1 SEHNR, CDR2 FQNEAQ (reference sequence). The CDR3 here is CASSLNPRVHTEAFF. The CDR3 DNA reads TGTGCCAGCAGTCTCAACCCCAGGGTTCACACTGAAGCTTTCTTT.

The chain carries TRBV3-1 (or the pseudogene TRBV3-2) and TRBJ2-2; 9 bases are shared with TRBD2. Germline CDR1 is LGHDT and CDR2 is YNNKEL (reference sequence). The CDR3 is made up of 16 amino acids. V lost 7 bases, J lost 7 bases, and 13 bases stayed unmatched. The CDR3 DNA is TGTGCCAGCATCCCTGAGCTAGCGGGACCTGGCGGGGAGCTGTTTTTT. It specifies CASIPELAGPGGELFF.

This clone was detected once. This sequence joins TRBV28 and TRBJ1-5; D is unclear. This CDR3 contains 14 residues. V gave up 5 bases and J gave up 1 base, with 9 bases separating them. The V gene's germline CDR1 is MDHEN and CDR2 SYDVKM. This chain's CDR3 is CASSRSVSNQPQHF. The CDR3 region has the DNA TGTGCCAGCAGTCGATCGGTAAGCAATCAGCCCCAGCATTTT.

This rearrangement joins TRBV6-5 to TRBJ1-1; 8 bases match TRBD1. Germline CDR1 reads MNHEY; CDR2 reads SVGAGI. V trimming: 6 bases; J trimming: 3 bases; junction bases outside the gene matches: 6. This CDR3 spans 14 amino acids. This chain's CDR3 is CASSRTGRDTEAFF. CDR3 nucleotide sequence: TGTGCCAGCAGCCGGACAGGGAGGGACACTGAAGCTTTCTTT.

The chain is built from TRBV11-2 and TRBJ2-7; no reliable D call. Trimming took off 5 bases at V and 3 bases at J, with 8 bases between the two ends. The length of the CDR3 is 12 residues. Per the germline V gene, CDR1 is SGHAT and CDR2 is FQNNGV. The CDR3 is CASSLTIYEQYF. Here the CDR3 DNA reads TGTGCCAGCAGCCTAACTATCTACGAGCAGTACTTC. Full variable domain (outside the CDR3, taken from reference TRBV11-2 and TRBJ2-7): EAGVAQSPRYKIIEKRQSVAFWCNPISGHATLYWYQQILGQGPKLLIQFQNNGVVDDSQLPKDRFSAERLKGVDSTLKIQPAKLEDSAVYLCASSLTIYEQYFGPGTRLTVT.

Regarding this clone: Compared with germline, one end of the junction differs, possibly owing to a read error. CDR3 nucleotide sequence: TGTGCCAGCAGCCCTCCCGCCGGACGGGATCGGGTCTTT. Translation: CASSPPAGRDRVF. The rearrangement links TRBV7-9 to TRBJ1-6; D unresolved. This CDR3 is built from 13 residues. Germline V CDR1 and CDR2: SEHNR, FQNEAQ (reference sequence).

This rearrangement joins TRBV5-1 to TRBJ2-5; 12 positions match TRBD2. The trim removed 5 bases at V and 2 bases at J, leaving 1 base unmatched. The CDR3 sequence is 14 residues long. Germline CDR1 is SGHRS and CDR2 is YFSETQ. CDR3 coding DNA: TGCGCCAGCAGTACTAGCGGGGGGCAAGAGACCCAGTACTTC. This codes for CASSTSGGQETQYF. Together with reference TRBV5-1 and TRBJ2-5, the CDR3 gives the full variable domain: KAGVTQTPRYLIKTRGQQVTLSCSPISGHRSVSWYQQTPGQGLQFLFEYFSETQRNKGNFPGRFSGRQFSNSRSEMNVSTLELGDSALYLCASSTSGGQETQYFGPGTRLLVL.

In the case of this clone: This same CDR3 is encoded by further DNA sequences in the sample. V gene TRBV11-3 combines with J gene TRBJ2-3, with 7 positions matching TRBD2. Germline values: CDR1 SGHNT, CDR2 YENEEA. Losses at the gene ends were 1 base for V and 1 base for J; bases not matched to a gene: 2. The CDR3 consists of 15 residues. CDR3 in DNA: TGTGCCAGCAGCTTAGCGGGGGGTCGCACAGATACGCAGTATTTT. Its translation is CASSLAGGRTDTQYF. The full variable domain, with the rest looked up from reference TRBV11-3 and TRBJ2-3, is EAGVVQSPRYKIIEKKQPVAFWCNPISGHNTLYWYLQNLGQGPELLIRYENEEAVDDSQLPKDRFSAERLKGVDSTLKIQPAELGDSAVYLCASSLAGGRTDTQYFGPGTRLTVL.

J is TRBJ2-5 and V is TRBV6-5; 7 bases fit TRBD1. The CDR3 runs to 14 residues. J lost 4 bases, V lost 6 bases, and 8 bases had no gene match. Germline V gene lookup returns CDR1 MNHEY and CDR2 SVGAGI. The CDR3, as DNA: TGTGCCAGCAGGGTGACAGGGACGGGAGAGACCCAGTACTTC. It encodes CASRVTGTGETQYF.

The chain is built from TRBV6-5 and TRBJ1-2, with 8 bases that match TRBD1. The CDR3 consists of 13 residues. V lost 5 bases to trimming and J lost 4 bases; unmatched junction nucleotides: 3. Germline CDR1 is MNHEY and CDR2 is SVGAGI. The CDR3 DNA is TGTGCCAGCAGTAACACAGGGGGCTATGGCTACACCTTC. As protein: CASSNTGGYGYTF.

The CDR3: CAWSEQPGTSGSFREQFF. The CDR3 DNA is TGTGCCTGGAGCGAACAACCCGGGACTAGCGGGAGTTTTCGTGAGCAGTTCTTC. The chain is built from TRBV30 and TRBJ2-1, with 14 bases aligning to TRBD2. CDR3 length equals 18 residues. J was trimmed by 9 bases and V by 3 bases; bases with no gene match: 16. Germline-derived CDR1 and CDR2 are GTSNPN and SVGIG (reference sequence). Based on the CDR3 plus reference TRBV30 and TRBJ2-1, the full variable domain is SQTIHQWPATLVQPVGSPLSLECTVEGTSNPNLYWYRQAAGRGLQLLFYSVGIGQISSEVPQNLSASRPQDRQFILSSKKLLLSDSGFYLCAWSEQPGTSGSFREQFFGPGTRLTVL.

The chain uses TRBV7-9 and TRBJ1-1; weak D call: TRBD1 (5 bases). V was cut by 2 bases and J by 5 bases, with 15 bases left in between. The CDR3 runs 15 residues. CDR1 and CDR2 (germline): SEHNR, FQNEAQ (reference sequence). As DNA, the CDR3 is TGTGCCAGCAGCTTATGGGCAGGGAGGGATACTGAAGCTTTCTTT. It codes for CASSLWAGRDTEAFF. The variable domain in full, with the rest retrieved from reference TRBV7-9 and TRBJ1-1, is DTGVSQNPRHKITKRGQNVTFRCDPISEHNRLYWYRQTLGQGPEFLTYFQNEAQLEKSRLLSDRFSAERPKGSFSTLEIQRTEQGDSAMYLCASSLWAGRDTEAFFGQGTRLTVV.

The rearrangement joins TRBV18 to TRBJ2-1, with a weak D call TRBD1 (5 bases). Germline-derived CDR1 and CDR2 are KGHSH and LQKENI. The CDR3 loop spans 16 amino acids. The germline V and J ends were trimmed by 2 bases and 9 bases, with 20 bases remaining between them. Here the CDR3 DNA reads TGTGCCAGCTCACCAGAAGGCCAGGGAAGGCTTGGTGAGCAGTTCTTC. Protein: CASSPEGQGRLGEQFF.